Listed here are 21 T cell receptor beta chains from one sample, sequenced in a study of preoperative IRX-2 immunotherapy in early breast cancer. The treatment was: preoperative locoregional IRX-2 cytokine immunotherapy. Generated by immunoSEQ multiplex PCR, the TCRdb table keeps only in-frame clones and is missing some. The sample consists of under 35,000 clones, 82% of them appearing once. The sample was acquired from a patient treated with IRX-2 immunotherapy. The origin of the receptors is a human donor with breast cancer.

The chain links TRBV15 to TRBJ2-2; no definite D call. The CDR3 is made up of 14 amino acids. Between the trimmed V and J ends, which lost 5 bases and 3 bases, there was a span of 10 bases. CDR1 and CDR2 from the germline V gene are LNHNV and YYDKDF (reference sequence). Here the CDR3 DNA reads TGTGCCACCAGCCCGGGTGGCCACACCGGGGAGCTGTTTTTT. Translating it yields CATSPGGHTGELFF.

Notes on this clone: Its ends do not fully match the called genes, so a read error is possible. V usage is TRBV6-8 and J usage is TRBJ2-3; 7 nucleotides align to TRBD1. The CDR3 has 14 residues. Per the germline V gene, CDR1 is MNHGY and CDR2 is SAAAGT. CDR3 coding DNA: TGTGCCATCAGTGACTCCAACAGGGGTGCCCCGCAGTATTTT. As protein: CAISDSNRGAPQYF.

The chain couples TRBV2 to TRBJ1-5; possibly TRBD1 for D (5 bases). The ends were cut back, 5 bases at V and 3 bases at J, with 8 bases in the middle. The CDR3 sequence is 13 residues long. The germline V gene has CDR1 SNHLY and CDR2 FYNNEI. Written as DNA, the CDR3 is TGTGCCAGCAGTAGGGACCACAATCAGCCCCAGCATTTT. The encoded protein is CASSRDHNQPQHF.

This rearrangement joins TRBV6-4 to TRBJ2-5; maybe TRBD1 (5 bases). This CDR3 is built from 12 residues. Germline-derived CDR1 and CDR2 are MRHNA and SNTAGT. V was trimmed by 8 bases and J by 5 bases, leaving 12 bases between them. CDR3 in amino acids: CASGAYRETQYF. CDR3 sequence (DNA): TGTGCCAGCGGGGCCTATAGGGAGACCCAGTACTTC.

The chain links TRBV12-2 to TRBJ1-1; TRBD1 reflects the table's D call only, with no check against the DNA. TRBV12-2 is labeled a pseudogene. The length of the CDR3 is 15 residues. Here the CDR3 DNA reads TGTGCCACCTTGGGACAGGGGGCTCTCCAGCCTGAAGCTTTCTTT. Translation: CATLGQGALQPEAFF.

The rearrangement links TRBV11-3 to TRBJ2-5, with TRBD1 identical over 10 bases. The V gene end was trimmed by 4 bases and the J gene end by 4 bases; junction bases not matched to a gene: 6. CDR3 length equals 15 residues. CDR1 SGHNT and CDR2 YENEEA come from the germline V gene. In DNA, the CDR3 is TGTGCCAGCAGCTCGTGGGACAGGGGTTCAGAGACCCAGTACTTC. Encoded protein: CASSSWDRGSETQYF.

The chain couples TRBV6-8 to TRBJ1-1, with TRBD1 matching over 8 bases. The germline V gene encodes CDR1 MNHGY and CDR2 SAAAGT. CDR3 size: 15 residues. V shed 0 bases, J shed 8 bases, and the junction held 8 bases outside the gene matches. The CDR3 loop is CASSYSPGTGREAFF. DNA of the CDR3: TGTGCCAGCAGTTACTCGCCGGGGACAGGCAGAGAAGCTTTCTTT.

CDR3 loop: CAKAGALKGSGAYNEQFF. The CDR3 region has the DNA TGTGCCAAAGCCGGGGCCCTTAAGGGTAGCGGAGCCTACAATGAGCAGTTCTTC. The chain joins TRBV6-8 to TRBJ2-1, with D possibly matching TRBD2 (6 bases). There are 18 residues in the CDR3. The ends were cut back, 10 bases at V and 2 bases at J, with 27 bases in the middle. In germline, CDR1 is MNHGY, CDR2 SAAAGT.

The J gene is TRBJ2-1, the V gene TRBV6-8; TRBD2 matches 7 bases. The J segment lost 7 bases and the V segment lost 8 bases, leaving 11 bases of the junction unmatched. This CDR3 region has 14 residues. In germline, CDR1 is MNHGY, CDR2 SAAAGT. The CDR3 DNA reads as TGTGCCAGCGGGAGGGCGGGACGAGCAAATGAGCAGTTCTTC. This gives the protein CASGRAGRANEQFF.

The chain recombines TRBV7-7 with TRBJ2-3, with TRBD2 matching 8 bases. Germline V gives CDR1 SSHAT, CDR2 FNYEAQ (reference sequence). The junction had 10 bases not matched to a gene; V was cut back by 4 bases and J by 4 bases. The CDR3 length is 16 residues. CDR3 nucleotide sequence: TGTGCCAGCAGCTCCCGGGGGGGACCCCACGCAGATACGCAGTATTTT. The encoded protein is CASSSRGGPHADTQYF.

The rearrangement joins TRBV6-8 to TRBJ1-5, with TRBD1 matching 10 bases. This CDR3 contains 17 residues. The junction had 7 bases not matched to a gene; V was cut back by 5 bases and J by 0 bases. Looked up from germline, CDR1 is MNHGY and CDR2 is SAAAGT. The CDR3 sequence is CASSSGQGGASNQPQHF. In nucleotides, the CDR3 is TGTGCCAGCAGTAGCGGACAGGGGGGGGCTAGCAATCAGCCCCAGCATTTT.

This chain joins TRBV10-2 and TRBJ1-5, with D uncertain. CDR3 length: 12 amino acids. Between the trimmed V and J ends, which lost 3 bases and 4 bases, there was a span of 4 bases. Per the germline V gene, CDR1 is WSHSY and CDR2 is SAAADI. This CDR3 is CASSDGNQPQHF. The CDR3 region has the DNA TGCGCCAGCAGTGACGGAAATCAGCCCCAGCATTTT.

The chain combines TRBV11-3 with TRBJ2-7; 8 bases map to TRBD2. V dropped 1 base and J dropped 3; count of bases not matched to a gene: 2. CDR1 SGHNT and CDR2 YENEEA come from the germline V gene. CDR3 length equals 14 residues. The CDR3 DNA is TGTGCCAGCAGCTTAGTCCGGGGGGGCTACGAGCAGTACTTC. As protein: CASSLVRGGYEQYF.

The genes are TRBV5-1 and TRBJ2-5; 10 bases fit TRBD2. Per germline, CDR1 SGHRS and CDR2 YFSETQ. The CDR3 totals 15 residues. The V segment lost 0 bases and the J segment 5 bases; nucleotides outside the gene matches: 4. The CDR3 reads CASSLVSGGTETQYF. The CDR3 nucleotides are TGCGCCAGCAGCTTGGTTAGCGGGGGGACGGAGACCCAGTACTTC.

The V call is TRBV10-3, the J call TRBJ1-5; 7 bases are shared with TRBD1. Germline CDR1 and CDR2: ENHRY and SYGVKD. This CDR3 comprises 13 residues. J lost 5 bases, V lost 2 bases, and 0 bases had no gene match. The CDR3 here is CAISERGHQPQHF. CDR3 DNA sequence: TGTGCCATCAGTGAGAGGGGGCATCAGCCCCAGCATTTT.

This chain joins TRBV6-8 and TRBJ2-2; 9 bases map to TRBD2. The J segment lost 7 bases and the V segment lost 2 bases, leaving 2 bases of the junction unmatched. The germline V gene encodes CDR1 MNHGY and CDR2 SAAAGT. The CDR3 runs to 14 residues. CDR3 protein: CASSYSGGNGELFF. CDR3 nucleotide sequence: TGTGCCAGCAGTTACAGCGGGGGGAACGGGGAGCTGTTTTTT.

The CDR3 region has the DNA TGTGCCAGCAGTACGACAGGGTTCTCCTACGAGCAGTACTTC. Its translation is CASSTTGFSYEQYF. This sequence joins TRBV7-6 and TRBJ2-7, with 7 bases that match TRBD1. Unmatched junction bases numbered 5, after V lost 6 bases and J lost 0 bases. CDR1 SGHVS and CDR2 FNYEAQ come from the germline V gene. The CDR3 has 14 residues.

The chain links TRBV5-1 to TRBJ2-5, with no clear D. Germline V gives CDR1 SGHRS, CDR2 YFSETQ. V was shortened by 1 base and J by 4 bases, with 14 bases between the two germline ends. The CDR3 is 15 residues long. CDR3 protein: CASSLIMGTGETQYF. The DNA of the CDR3 is TGCGCCAGCAGCTTGATCATGGGTACGGGAGAGACCCAGTACTTC.

The rearrangement uses TRBV6-8 and TRBJ1-1; D is undetermined. V dropped 5 bases and J dropped 1 base, with 14 bases sitting between them. The CDR3 has 15 amino acids. Germline CDR1 reads MNHGY; CDR2 reads SAAAGT. This chain's CDR3 is CASSVGWGSNTEAFF. The CDR3 DNA is TGTGCCAGCAGTGTTGGTTGGGGTTCGAACACTGAAGCTTTCTTT.

The chain carries TRBV7-5 and TRBJ1-4; the table's D call, TRBD1, was not checked against the DNA. TRBV7-5 is designated a pseudogene. This CDR3 region has 15 residues. CDR3 region: CASRVGTSTNEKLFF. In DNA form, the CDR3 reads TGTGCCAGCAGGGTCGGGACATCAACTAATGAAAAACTGTTTTTT.

The chain employs TRBV7-5 and TRBJ2-2. TRBV7-5 is a recognized pseudogene. This CDR3 comprises 15 residues. The DNA of the CDR3 is TGTGCCAGCAGCCACGGGACCCGTCCGGCCGGGGAGCTGTTTTTT. As protein: CASSHGTRPAGELFF.